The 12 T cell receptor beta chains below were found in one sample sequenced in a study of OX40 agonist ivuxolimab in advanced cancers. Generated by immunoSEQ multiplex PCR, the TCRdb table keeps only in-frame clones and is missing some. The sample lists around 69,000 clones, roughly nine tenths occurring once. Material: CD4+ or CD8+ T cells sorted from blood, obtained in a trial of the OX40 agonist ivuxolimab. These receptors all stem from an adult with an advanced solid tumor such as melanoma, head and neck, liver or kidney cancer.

The CDR3 coding sequence is TGTGCCAGCAAGAAGCGGGGGCAGAGCTCCTACGAGCAGTACTTC. This codes for CASKKRGQSSYEQYF. The chain has TRBV21-1 and TRBJ2-7; TRBD2 is the table's D call, not checked against the DNA. TRBV21-1 is assigned pseudogene status. This CDR3 spans 15 amino acids.

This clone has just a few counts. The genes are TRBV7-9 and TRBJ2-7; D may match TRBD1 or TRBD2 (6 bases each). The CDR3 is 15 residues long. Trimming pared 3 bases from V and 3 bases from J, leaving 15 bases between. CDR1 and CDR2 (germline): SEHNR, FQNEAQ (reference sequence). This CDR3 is CASSFHEGGLYEQYF. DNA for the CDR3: TGTGCCAGCAGCTTCCATGAGGGGGGCCTCTACGAGCAGTACTTC.

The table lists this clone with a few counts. This CDR3 is CASSLSSLGTGELFF. The CDR3 DNA reads TGTGCCAGCAGTTTATCGTCCCTCGGCACCGGGGAGCTGTTTTTT. The chain combines TRBV27 with TRBJ2-2; D gene uncertain. The CDR3 spans 15 residues. Trimming cost V 0 bases and J 4 bases, with 9 bases left between them. CDR1 and CDR2 from the germline V gene are MNHEY and SMNVEV (reference sequence).

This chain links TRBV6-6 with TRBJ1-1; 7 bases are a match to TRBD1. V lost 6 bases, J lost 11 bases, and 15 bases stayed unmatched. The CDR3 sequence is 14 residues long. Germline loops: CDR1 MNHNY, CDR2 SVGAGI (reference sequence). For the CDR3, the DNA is TGTGCCAGCAGGGGGTGGACAGGCGTAGCGTCGGCTTTCTTT. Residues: CASRGWTGVASAFF.

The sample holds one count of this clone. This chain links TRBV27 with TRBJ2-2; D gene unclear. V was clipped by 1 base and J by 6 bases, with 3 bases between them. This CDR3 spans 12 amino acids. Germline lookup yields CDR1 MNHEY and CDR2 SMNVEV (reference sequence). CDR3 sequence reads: CASSLYAGELFF. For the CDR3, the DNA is TGTGCCAGCAGTTTATATGCCGGGGAGCTGTTTTTT.

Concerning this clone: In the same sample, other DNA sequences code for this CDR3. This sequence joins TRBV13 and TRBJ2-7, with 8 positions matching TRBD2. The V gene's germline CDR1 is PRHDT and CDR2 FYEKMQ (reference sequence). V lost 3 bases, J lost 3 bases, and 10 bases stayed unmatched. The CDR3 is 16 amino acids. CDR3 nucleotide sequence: TGTGCCAGCAGCTTGGGCTCGGGAGCGGGAGACTACGAGCAGTACTTC. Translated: CASSLGSGAGDYEQYF.

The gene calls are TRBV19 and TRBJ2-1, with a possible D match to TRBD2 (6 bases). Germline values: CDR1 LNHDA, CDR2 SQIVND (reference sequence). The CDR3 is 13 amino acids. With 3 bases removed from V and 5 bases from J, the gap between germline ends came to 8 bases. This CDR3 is CASSIGTHNEQFF. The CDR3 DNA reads TGTGCCAGTAGTATTGGGACTCACAATGAGCAGTTCTTC.

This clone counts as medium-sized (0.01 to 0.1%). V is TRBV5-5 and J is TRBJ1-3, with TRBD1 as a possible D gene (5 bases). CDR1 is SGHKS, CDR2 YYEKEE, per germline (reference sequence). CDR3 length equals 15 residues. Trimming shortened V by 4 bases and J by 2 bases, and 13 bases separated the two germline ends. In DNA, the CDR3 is TGTGCCAGCAGCATAGGGGACTCGGCTGGAAACACCATATATTTT. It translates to CASSIGDSAGNTIYF.

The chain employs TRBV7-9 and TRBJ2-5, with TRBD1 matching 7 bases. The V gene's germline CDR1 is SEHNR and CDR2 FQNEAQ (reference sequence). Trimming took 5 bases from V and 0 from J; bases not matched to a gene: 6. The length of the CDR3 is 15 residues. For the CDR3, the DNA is TGTGCCAGCAGCGAGAGACAGGGCTACCAAGAGACCCAGTACTTC. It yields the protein CASSERQGYQETQYF.

The CDR3 region has the DNA TGTGCCAGCAGCGCCCCTAGCGGGAGTGAGCAGTTCTTC. Amino acids: CASSAPSGSEQFF. The rearrangement joins TRBV9 to TRBJ2-1, with 10 bases lining up with TRBD2. Germline V gene lookup returns CDR1 SGDLS and CDR2 YYNGEE. Trimming at V came to 3 bases and at J to 9 bases, leaving 3 bases not matched to a gene. This CDR3 contains 13 residues.

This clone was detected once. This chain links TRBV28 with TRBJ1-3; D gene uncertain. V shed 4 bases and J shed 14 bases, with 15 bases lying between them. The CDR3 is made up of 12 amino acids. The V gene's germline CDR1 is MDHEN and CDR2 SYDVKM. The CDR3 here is CASSYRTLDLYF. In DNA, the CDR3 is TGTGCCAGCAGTTACCGGACTCTCGACCTATATTTT.

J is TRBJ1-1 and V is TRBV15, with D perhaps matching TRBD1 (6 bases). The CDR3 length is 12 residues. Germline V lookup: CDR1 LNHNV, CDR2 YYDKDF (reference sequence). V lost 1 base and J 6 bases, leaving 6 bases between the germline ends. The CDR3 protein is CATSRGTAEAFF. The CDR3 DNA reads TGTGCCACCAGCAGAGGGACAGCTGAAGCTTTCTTT.